This T cell receptor beta chain was found in a study of CD8+CD57+ T cells in acquired aplastic anemia. Study overall: Mean DNA quantity obtained from sorted CD4+ and CD8+ cells was around 2.9 ug.

A word on this clonotype: Its antigen is currently unknown.

Study conclusions and caveats: Sharing between patients and controls was observed for roughly 30 CD8+ CDR3 sequences.

Profiling that covered TCR beta VDJ and CDR3 relied on genomic DNA as its template. TCRdb processed the reads anew with MiXCR; each CDR3 protein has one entry. The sample carries about 190,000 distinct CDR3 sequences, 50% to 75% recorded once. The origin of this receptor is a human donor with severe aplastic anemia or a healthy control (not recorded which). The sample taken for sequencing was sorted CD4+, CD8+, or CD8+CD57+ T cells (not recorded which) from PBMCs.

The CDR3 DNA is TGTGCCAGCAGCTTACCCCGGACAGATCAGTACTTC. Protein product: CASSLPRTDQYF. The chain has TRBV7-9 and TRBJ2-7; a possible D gene is TRBD1 (6 bases). The CDR3 covers 12 residues. Germline CDR1 SEHNR, CDR2 FQNEAQ (reference sequence). Trimming stripped 2 bases from V and 10 bases from J, with 12 bases between.